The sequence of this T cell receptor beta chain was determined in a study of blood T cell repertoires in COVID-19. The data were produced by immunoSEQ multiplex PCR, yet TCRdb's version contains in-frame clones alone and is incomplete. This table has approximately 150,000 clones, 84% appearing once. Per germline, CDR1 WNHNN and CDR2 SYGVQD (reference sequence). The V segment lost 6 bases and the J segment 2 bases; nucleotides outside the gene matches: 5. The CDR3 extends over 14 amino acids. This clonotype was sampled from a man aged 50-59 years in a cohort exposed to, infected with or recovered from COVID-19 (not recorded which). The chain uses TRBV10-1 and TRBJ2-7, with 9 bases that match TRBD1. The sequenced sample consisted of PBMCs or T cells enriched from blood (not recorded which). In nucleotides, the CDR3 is TGCGCCAGCAGCGGGACAGGGTATCCCTACGAGCAGTACTTC. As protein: CASSGTGYPYEQYF.